A selection of T cell receptor beta chains follows, all from one sample in a study of regulatory T cells in long-lasting Graves disease. MiXCR, applied by TCRdb to the multiplex PCR reads, yields one record per CDR3 protein. The sample shows approximately 350,000 distinct CDR3 sequences, about 23% of them seen only once. The sequences come from peripheral blood mononuclear cells (PBMCs), collected when the disease was refractory, from a patient treated with antithyroid drugs. The source of these receptors is a woman aged 40 to 50 with Graves disease. The CDR3 runs from the conserved cysteine through the conserved F or W. D genes are given only for firm matches. Clone size is not always given. Where it is, it says once, few, many or a class for expanded clones.

clone_size	d_call	v_call	j_call	cdr3_aa	cdr3_nt
many	-	TRBV28	TRBJ2-7	CASSLKRREPSYEQYF	TGTGCCAGCAGTTTAAAACGGCGGGAACCCTCCTACGAGCAGTACTTC
many	-	TRBV2	TRBJ2-7	CASSFQGSGEQYF	TGTGCCAGCAGTTTCCAGGGGTCCGGCGAGCAGTACTTC
few	-	TRBV15	TRBJ1-3	CATSRVAEYSGNTIYF	TGTGCCACCAGCAGAGTGGCAGAATACTCTGGAAACACCATATATTTT
few	TRBD2	TRBV5-6	TRBJ2-7	CASSRHPGTSGRFIPYEQYF	TGTGCCAGCAGTCGCCACCCCGGGACTAGCGGGAGGTTTATCCCCTACGAGCAGTACTTC
-	TRBD2	TRBV10-3	TRBJ2-1	CAISDKAGVYNEQFF	TGTGCCATCAGTGATAAAGCGGGAGTCTACAATGAGCAGTTCTTC
many	-	TRBV12-3/TRBV12-4	TRBJ2-7	CASSLEGRGQYF	TGTGCCAGCAGTTTAGAGGGCAGGGGGCAGTACTTC
many	-	TRBV28	TRBJ1-2	CASSPGPTENYGYTF	TGTGCCAGCAGTCCTGGCCCTACCGAGAACTATGGCTACACCTTC
-	TRBD2	TRBV6-2/TRBV6-3	TRBJ2-7	CASSYPGLAHEQYF	TGTGCCAGCAGTTACCCAGGACTAGCGCACGAGCAGTACTTC
-	-	TRBV12-3/TRBV12-4	TRBJ2-1	CASIHAGNEQFF	TGTGCCAGCATCCACGCAGGGAATGAGCAGTTCTTC
many	-	TRBV12-3/TRBV12-4	TRBJ1-1	CASSFGWNTEAFF	TGTGCCAGCAGTTTTGGCTGGAACACTGAAGCTTTCTTT
-	TRBD1	TRBV10-3	TRBJ1-3	CAISVTGGPGNTIYF	TGTGCCATCAGTGTTACAGGGGGACCTGGAAACACCATATATTTT
few	-	TRBV2	TRBJ1-2	CASLYRRYGYTF	TGTGCCAGCCTATATAGAAGATATGGCTACACCTTC
many	TRBD1	TRBV14	TRBJ1-6	CASSPTGKSSPLHF	TGTGCCAGCAGCCCGACAGGGAAATCTTCACCCCTCCACTTT
-	-	TRBV28	TRBJ2-3	CASSSEGHTDTQYF	TGTGCCAGCAGTTCAGAGGGGCACACAGATACGCAGTATTTT
-	-	TRBV30	TRBJ1-1	CAWSPPPTEAFF	TGTGCCTGGAGCCCTCCTCCTACTGAAGCTTTCTTT
-	-	TRBV20-1	TRBJ2-7	CSASFLRRELYEQYF	TGCAGTGCTAGTTTCCTTCGGCGAGAACTCTACGAGCAGTACTTC
-	-	TRBV25-1	TRBJ1-4	CASSEKATWRSEKLFF	TGTGCCAGCAGTGAAAAGGCAACCTGGAGGAGTGAAAAACTGTTTTTT
-	-	TRBV10-3	TRBJ1-6	CAIGASPLHF	TGTGCCATCGGAGCATCACCCCTCCACTTT
-	-	TRBV13	TRBJ2-2	CASSLAMTGNTGELFF	TGTGCCAGCAGCTTAGCTATGACAGGGAACACCGGGGAGCTGTTTTTT
many	-	TRBV12-3/TRBV12-4	TRBJ1-3	CASNPTGGRGNTIYF	TGTGCCAGCAACCCCACCGGGGGTAGAGGAAACACCATATATTTT
-	-	TRBV7-9	TRBJ1-2	CASSLGSAGYGYTF	TGTGCCAGCAGCTTGGGTTCCGCCGGCTATGGCTACACCTTC
many	-	TRBV2	TRBJ1-1	CASSEMGPNTEAFF	TGTGCCAGCAGTGAAATGGGTCCCAACACTGAAGCTTTCTTT
many	TRBD1	TRBV5-1	TRBJ1-1	CASSLAGQLNTEAFF	TGTGCCAGCAGCTTAGCGGGACAGTTGAACACTGAAGCTTTCTTT
many	TRBD2	TRBV7-3	TRBJ2-5	CASSPGTSGRATETQYF	TGTGCCAGCAGCCCTGGGACTAGCGGGAGGGCCACAGAGACCCAGTACTTC
few	TRBD1	TRBV12-3/TRBV12-4	TRBJ1-1	CASSPGQANTEAFF	TGTGCCAGCAGTCCGGGACAGGCGAACACTGAAGCTTTCTTT
many	-	TRBV12-3/TRBV12-4	TRBJ1-1	CASSFQGSTEAFF	TGTGCCAGCAGTTTTCAGGGTAGCACTGAAGCTTTCTTT
many	-	TRBV2	TRBJ2-7	CASRDGGGPPANEQYF	TGTGCCAGCAGGGACGGGGGAGGCCCCCCTGCGAACGAGCAGTACTTC
few	-	TRBV7-6	TRBJ2-7	CASSSGHRYEQYF	TGTGCCAGCAGCTCGGGACACCGGTACGAGCAGTACTTC
-	-	TRBV2	TRBJ2-3	CASSEAFLDTQYF	TGTGCCAGCAGTGAAGCCTTTTTAGATACGCAGTATTTT
many	TRBD1	TRBV28	TRBJ2-7	CASTPGQGAYEQYF	TGTGCCAGCACACCGGGACAGGGGGCCTACGAGCAGTACTTC
many	TRBD2	TRBV7-9	TRBJ2-7	CASSLRTSETYEQYF	TGTGCCAGCAGCTTAAGGACTAGCGAGACCTACGAGCAGTACTTC
-	-	TRBV11-2	TRBJ2-7	CASSFLKGRDHEQYF	TGTGCCAGCAGCTTTCTAAAGGGACGCGACCACGAGCAGTACTTC
once	-	TRBV19	TRBJ2-7	CASSIVGGSNEQYF	TGTGCCAGTAGTATAGTTGGGGGAAGTAACGAGCAGTACTTC
-	TRBD2	TRBV4-1	TRBJ2-7	CASSGTGLAGSEQYF	TGCGCCAGCAGCGGAACGGGACTAGCGGGGAGTGAGCAGTACTTC
-	-	TRBV20-1	TRBJ2-2	CSAREGLTGELFF	TGCAGTGCTAGAGAGGGACTGACCGGGGAGCTGTTTTTT
many	TRBD2	TRBV9	TRBJ2-5	CASSRWTSGQETQYF	TGTGCCAGCAGTCGTTGGACTAGCGGACAAGAGACCCAGTACTTC
-	-	TRBV6-1	TRBJ2-5	CASGLDFPGRETQYF	TGTGCCAGCGGACTGGACTTCCCGGGGAGAGAGACCCAGTACTTC
many	-	TRBV19	TRBJ1-1	CASSTHSLMNTEAFF	TGTGCCAGTAGTACCCACAGCCTCATGAACACTGAAGCTTTCTTT
many	-	TRBV3-1	TRBJ1-1	CASSQNLGGEAFF	TGTGCCAGCAGCCAAAACCTTGGGGGTGAAGCTTTCTTT
-	-	TRBV2	TRBJ2-5	CASGPWQQETQYF	TGTGCCAGCGGGCCATGGCAGCAAGAGACCCAGTACTTC
-	-	TRBV9	TRBJ2-2	CASSLTRATGELFF	TGTGCCAGCAGCCTGACGCGGGCCACCGGGGAGCTGTTTTTT
-	-	TRBV27	TRBJ2-7	CASGPPDEQYF	TGTGCCAGCGGGCCCCCCGACGAGCAGTACTTC
many	-	TRBV7-8	TRBJ2-5	CASSLARSSPETQYF	TGTGCCAGCAGCTTAGCGCGTAGCTCTCCAGAGACCCAGTACTTC
many	TRBD1	TRBV6-1	TRBJ1-5	CASRVTGVSNQPQHF	TGTGCCAGCAGAGTGACAGGGGTTAGCAATCAGCCCCAGCATTTT
-	TRBD2	TRBV7-9	TRBJ2-1	CASKGSGGRKTNEQFF	TGTGCCAGCAAGGGTTCGGGAGGCCGAAAGACGAATGAGCAGTTCTTC
-	-	TRBV29-1	TRBJ2-7	CSVEKAGGEQYF	TGCAGCGTTGAGAAGGCCGGGGGCGAGCAGTACTTC
many	TRBD1	TRBV2	TRBJ2-7	CASSGTGDFYEQYF	TGTGCCAGCAGTGGGACAGGGGATTTCTACGAGCAGTACTTC
-	-	TRBV19	TRBJ1-4	CASSTPDFGGLTNEKLFF	TGTGCCAGTAGTACCCCCGACTTCGGGGGATTGACTAATGAAAAACTGTTTTTT
few	TRBD2	TRBV11-2	TRBJ2-2	CASSPQAGGGWTGELFF	TGTGCCAGCAGCCCCCAAGCGGGAGGGGGTTGGACCGGGGAGCTGTTTTTT
many	TRBD1	TRBV28	TRBJ1-5	CASSFRQGLAPRQPQHF	TGTGCCAGCAGCTTCCGACAGGGCTTGGCCCCCCGTCAGCCCCAGCATTTT
many	TRBD2	TRBV5-4	TRBJ2-7	CASSLVGSGMREQYF	TGTGCCAGCAGCTTGGTTGGTAGCGGGATGAGGGAGCAGTACTTC
few	TRBD2	TRBV20-1	TRBJ2-5	CSASYGGRSWETQYF	TGCAGTGCTAGTTACGGCGGGAGAAGTTGGGAGACCCAGTACTTC